This T cell receptor (beta chain) is drawn from a study of OX40 agonist ivuxolimab in advanced cancers. For the wider study: Ivuxolimab was an agonistic, fully human IgG2 monoclonal antibody directed against OX40 (CD134), a costimulatory receptor. The paper reports the monotherapy dose-escalation portion (N of about 51 patients) of the phase I ivuxolimab trial. Three dose-escalation patients achieved partial responses, one with hepatocellular carcinoma and two with cutaneous melanoma. Intravenous ivuxolimab was administered to patients every 2 weeks at six dose levels: 0.01, 0.1, 0.3, 1.5, 3 and 10 mg/kg. The point of sequencing TCRbeta in the periphery was to test whether ivuxolimab changed TCR sequence diversity and drove clonal T-cell expansion. A male proportion of approximately 83% and a mean age of about 60 years, ranging from roughly 20 to 80, were recorded for the dose-escalation cohort. Of the 50 to 55 dose-escalation patients, hepatocellular carcinoma was present in roughly 19, melanoma in approximately 15, renal cell carcinoma in 9 and head and neck cancer in 9. Patients were allowed to have had prior anti-PD-1, anti-PD-L1 or anti-CTLA-4 therapy, and around 37% of the dose-escalation patients had previously received checkpoint inhibitors. The investigation overall reported the following: Clonal expansion of both CD4+ and CD8+ blood T cells was observed from baseline to week 6 at doses 0.1 to 3.0 mg/kg. The antigen specificity of the clonally expanded peripheral T cells was not determined. Low levels of normalized T-cell clonal expansion were also seen in some patients who did not respond. After ivuxolimab, more expanded clones were found on average in CD8+ T cells than in CD4+ T cells. Partial responders in the 0.1-3.0 mg/kg groups had among the lowest normalized peripheral clonal expansion, especially among CD8+ T cells.

Patients with autoimmune disease history or receiving systemic immunosuppression were excluded from the trial. Peripheral blood for TCR sequencing was collected from all dose cohorts at baseline, on cycle 4 day 1, and on cycle 7 day 1. The samples were drawn from a first-in-human, open-label, multicenter phase I dose-escalation trial of ivuxolimab. The trial enrolled adults with locally advanced or metastatic head and neck squamous cell, hepatocellular, melanoma or renal cell carcinoma. Before TCR sequencing, CD4+ T cells and CD8+ T cells were sorted from peripheral blood as separate populations. This clone has a handful of counts. Its cognate antigen has yet to be identified. No qualities accompany the bases; no much larger clone lies one base away. The germline V gene gives CDR1 as SGDLS and CDR2 as YYNGEE. Trimming costs V 5 bases and J 0 bases, and their ends lie 8 bases apart. The CDR3 goes from the cysteine to the phenylalanine over 14 residues. Left in the record is the CDR3 DNA by itself, 42 bases read in frame from the first base.

To sequence the TCRbeta CDR3 region, genomic DNA was isolated from the sorted cells. The immunoSEQ Assay was used for sequencing of TCRbeta CDR3 regions. TCRdb's version of the immuneACCESS table is confined to in-frame rearrangements and falls short of the full clone set. An unresolved V gene accounts for under half of the shortfall where checked; the remainder is of unknown origin. The sample contains roughly 92,000 clones, 70% to 90% of them found a single time. The top ten hold approximately 1.5% of the sample. This specimen was CD4+ or CD8+ T cells sorted from blood, taken in a trial of the OX40 agonist ivuxolimab. This receptor was obtained from an adult with an advanced solid tumor such as melanoma, head and neck, liver or kidney cancer. The sequence is built from TRBV9 and TRBJ2-2; a weak D assignment points to TRBD1 (5 bases agree). This receptor has the CDR3 CASRGASNTGELFF. The sequence in DNA is TGTGCCAGCAGAGGGGCGTCGAACACCGGGGAGCTGTTTTTT.